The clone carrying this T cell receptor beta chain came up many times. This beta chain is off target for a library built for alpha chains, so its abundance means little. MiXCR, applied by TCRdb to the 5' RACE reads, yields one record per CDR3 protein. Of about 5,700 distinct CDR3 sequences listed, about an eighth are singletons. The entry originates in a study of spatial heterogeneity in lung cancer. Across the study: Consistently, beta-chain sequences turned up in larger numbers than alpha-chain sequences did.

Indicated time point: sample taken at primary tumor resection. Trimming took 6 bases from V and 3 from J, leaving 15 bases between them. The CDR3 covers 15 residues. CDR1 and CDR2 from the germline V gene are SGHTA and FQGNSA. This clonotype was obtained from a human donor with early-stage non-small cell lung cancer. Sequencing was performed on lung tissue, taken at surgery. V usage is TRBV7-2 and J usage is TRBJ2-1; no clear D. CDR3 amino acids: CASSSTDQHYNEQFF. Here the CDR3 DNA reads TGTGCCAGCAGTTCAACGGACCAGCACTACAATGAGCAGTTCTTC.